This TCR beta chain was sequenced during a study of blood T cells in healthy people across ages. V was clipped by 7 bases and J by 6 bases; unmatched bases: 15. This CDR3 contains 16 residues. Germline CDR1 is MNHEY and CDR2 is SVGEGT. Isolation of PBMCs gave at least 7 million cells per sample. Next came a second PCR, run for roughly 6 to 11 cycles, which used a sample-barcoded 5' primer along with a J-beta primer mix. TCRdb ran MiXCR on the 5' RACE reads and lists one entry per CDR3 protein. The sample records around 1.5 million distinct CDR3 sequences, approximately 63% being singletons. The J gene is TRBJ2-1, the V gene TRBV6-2 or TRBV6-3, with 7 bases that match TRBD2. The origin of this receptor is a man in his late teens or twenties in good health. Source material: blood. The chain's CDR3 is CASTESGGDMGNEQFF. CDR3 coding DNA: TGTGCCAGCACCGAATCTGGGGGGGATATGGGCAATGAGCAGTTCTTC.